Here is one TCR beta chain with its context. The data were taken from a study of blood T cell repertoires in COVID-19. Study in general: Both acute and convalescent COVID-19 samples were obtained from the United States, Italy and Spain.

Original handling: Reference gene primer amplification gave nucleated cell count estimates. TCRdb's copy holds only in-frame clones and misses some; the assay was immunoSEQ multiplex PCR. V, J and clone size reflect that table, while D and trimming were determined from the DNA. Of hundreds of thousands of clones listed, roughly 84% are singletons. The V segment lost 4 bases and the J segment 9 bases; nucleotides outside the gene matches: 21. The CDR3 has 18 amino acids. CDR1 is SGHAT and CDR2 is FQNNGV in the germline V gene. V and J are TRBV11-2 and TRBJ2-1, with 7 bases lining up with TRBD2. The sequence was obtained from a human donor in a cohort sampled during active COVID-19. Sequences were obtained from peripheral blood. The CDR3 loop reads CASSSGYAGEVSRGEQFF. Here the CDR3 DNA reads TGTGCCAGCAGCTCCGGGTACGCGGGGGAGGTTAGTCGGGGTGAGCAGTTCTTC.